This record concerns one TCR beta chain sequence. The data stem from a study of Ad26.COV2.S vaccination and SARS-CoV-2 variants. Assay: immunoSEQ multiplex PCR; the TCRdb copy retains only in-frame clones and omits some. There are around 370,000 clones in the sample; under 95% occur only once, and 3.5% to 4.5% lies in the top ten. This receptor was obtained from a human donor who had recovered from COVID-19. Specimen: peripheral blood, collected after recovery from COVID-19.

DNA for the CDR3: TGTGCCAGCAGGACAGGGGGCAATGAGCAGTTCTTC. Translating it yields CASRTGGNEQFF. V usage is TRBV27 and J usage is TRBJ2-1, with 9 bases that match TRBD1. V shed 6 bases and J 6 bases; nucleotides not matched to a gene: 0. Germline values: CDR1 MNHEY, CDR2 SMNVEV (reference sequence). This CDR3 comprises 12 residues.